This is a list of T cell receptor beta chains from one sample in a study of blood T cell repertoires in COVID-19. Measured with immunoSEQ multiplex PCR; TCRdb has only the in-frame clones, and not every one. The sample contains 230,000 or so clones, approximately 81% of which appear only once. Material for sequencing was peripheral blood. These receptors were collected from a man between 25 and 39 years old with active or convalescent COVID-19. CDR3s include the opening cysteine and the closing phenylalanine or tryptophan. The D gene is left open where the match is weak. The listing skips clone size in some rows; elsewhere it reads once, few, many or a size class.

CDR3: CASSLGAGGNTEAFF
DNA: TGTGCCAGCAGCTTGGGTGCGGGGGGGAACACTGAAGCTTTCTTT
V: TRBV5-4
size: NA
J: TRBJ1-1
D: NA

CDR3: CASSLARGYNEQFF
DNA: TGTGCCAGCAGCTTAGCGAGGGGGTACAATGAGCAGTTCTTC
V: TRBV7-2
size: NA
J: TRBJ2-1
D: NA

CDR3: CATSDPRLSTDTQYF
DNA: TGTGCCACCAGTGATCCCCGTTTAAGCACAGATACGCAGTATTTT
V: TRBV24-1
size: NA
J: TRBJ2-3
D: NA

CDR3: CASSPPGTGSYEQYF
DNA: TGCGCCAGCAGCCCACCCGGGACAGGTTCCTACGAGCAGTACTTC
V: TRBV5-1
size: NA
J: TRBJ2-7
D: TRBD1

CDR3: CAWSVRRAGEKLFF
DNA: TGTGCCTGGAGTGTAAGGAGGGCTGGTGAAAAACTGTTTTTT
V: TRBV30
size: NA
J: TRBJ1-4
D: NA

CDR3: CASSTLGTATYEQYF
DNA: TGTGCCAGCAGTACCCTAGGGACAGCTACCTACGAGCAGTACTTC
V: TRBV28
size: few
J: TRBJ2-7
D: TRBD1

CDR3: CASSLGQAGNTIYF
DNA: TGCGCCAGCAGTCTTGGACAGGCGGGAAACACCATATATTTT
V: TRBV5-1
size: NA
J: TRBJ1-3
D: TRBD1

CDR3: CASSPRDTLNTEAFF
DNA: TGTGCCAGCTCACCACGAGACACCCTGAACACTGAAGCTTTCTTT
V: TRBV18
size: NA
J: TRBJ1-1
D: NA

CDR3: CASRRQREGLYEQYF
DNA: TGTGCCAGCAGGAGACAGCGGGAGGGCCTATATGAGCAGTACTTC
V: TRBV5-8
size: NA
J: TRBJ2-7
D: TRBD2

CDR3: CAGRTSTVEQFF
DNA: TGCGCCGGAAGGACTAGCACGGTTGAGCAGTTCTTC
V: TRBV10-2
size: once
J: TRBJ2-1
D: TRBD2

CDR3: CASSPGGGLGSYNEQFF
DNA: TGTGCCAGCTCACCAGGGGGGGGTTTGGGCTCCTACAATGAGCAGTTCTTC
V: TRBV18
size: NA
J: TRBJ2-1
D: TRBD2

CDR3: CASSPQATSTYEQYF
DNA: TGTGCCAGCTCACCACAGGCGACTTCCACCTACGAGCAGTACTTC
V: TRBV18
size: NA
J: TRBJ2-7
D: NA

CDR3: CASSQSRDYGYTF
DNA: TGTGCCAGCAGCCAATCGAGGGACTATGGCTACACCTTC
V: TRBV16
size: NA
J: TRBJ1-2
D: NA

CDR3: CASSLTVQPQHF
DNA: TGTGCCAGCAGTTTAACAGTTCAGCCCCAGCATTTT
V: TRBV12-3/TRBV12-4
size: NA
J: TRBJ1-5
D: NA

CDR3: CASSYPPSGSYNEQFF
DNA: TGTGCCAGCAGTTACCCCCCTAGCGGCAGCTACAATGAGCAGTTCTTC
V: TRBV6-6
size: few
J: TRBJ2-1
D: TRBD2

CDR3: CASSDLQDPFINEQFF
DNA: TGTGCCAGCAGCGATCTACAGGACCCGTTTATCAATGAGCAGTTCTTC
V: TRBV27
size: NA
J: TRBJ2-1
D: NA

CDR3: CAAKQGALTDTQYF
DNA: TGTGCCGCAAAACAGGGGGCTCTAACAGATACGCAGTATTTT
V: TRBV30
size: NA
J: TRBJ2-3
D: TRBD1